The 20 T cell receptor beta chains below come from one sample, sequenced in a study of identical twins' blood T cells. Using its own MiXCR run on the 5' RACE reads, TCRdb lists one record per CDR3 protein. The repertoire has a few hundred thousand distinct CDR3 sequences, 25% to 35% of them found once; the top ten carry 5.5% to 6.5%. Material for sequencing was PBMCs. These receptors were taken from a woman aged 18-49 years in good health.

Turning to this clonotype: Relative to the germline gene, one junction end is altered; a read error may explain this. The chain uses TRBV12-3 or TRBV12-4 and TRBJ1-4; D remains ambiguous. CDR3 size: 15 residues. The CDR3 region is CAGSLAGRDHEKLFF. In nucleotides, the CDR3 is TGTGCCGGCAGTTTAGCGGGGAGGGATCATGAAAAACTGTTTTTT.

This clonotype appeared a single time. CDR3 in DNA: TGTGCCAGCAGCCAAGGGTTCGGGGGGGGAACAGATACGCAGTATTTT. Protein product: CASSQGFGGGTDTQYF. J is TRBJ2-3 and V is TRBV4-2, with 8 bases matching TRBD2. The germline CDR1 and CDR2 sequences are LGHNA and YNFKEQ. The V gene end was trimmed by 1 base and the J gene end by 3 bases; junction bases not matched to a gene: 6. This CDR3 has 16 residues.

The chain uses TRBV20-1 and TRBJ1-2, with TRBD1 matching 8 bases. The germline V gene has CDR1 DFQATT and CDR2 SNEGSKA (reference sequence). J lost 1 base, V lost 7 bases, and 5 bases had no gene match. The CDR3 covers 13 residues. CDR3: CSVSDRGNYGYTF. CDR3 coding DNA: TGCAGTGTTTCCGACAGGGGTAACTATGGCTACACCTTC.

V gene TRBV12-5 combines with J gene TRBJ1-6; D call uncertain. Trimming left V 0 bases short and J 2 bases short, with 11 bases between. There are 17 residues in the CDR3. Germline loops: CDR1 LGHNT, CDR2 FRNRAP. In DNA form, the CDR3 reads TGTGCTAGTGGTTTGGTAGAGGCCTCTCCCTATAATTCACCCCTCCACTTT. This sequence encodes CASGLVEASPYNSPLHF.

The rearrangement uses TRBV28 and TRBJ1-3; the match to TRBD1 covers 7 bases. Germline V gives CDR1 MDHEN, CDR2 SYDVKM. The CDR3 contains 14 residues. J lost 3 bases, V lost 6 bases, and 5 bases had no gene match. The CDR3: CASRTTGDGNTIYF. In DNA, the CDR3 is TGTGCCAGCAGGACCACAGGGGATGGAAACACCATATATTTT. The whole variable domain, filled in from reference TRBV28 and TRBJ1-3, reads DVKVTQSSRYLVKRTGEKVFLECVQDMDHENMFWYRQDPGLGLRLIYFSYDVKMKEKGDIPEGYSVSREKKERFSLILESASTNQTSMYLCASRTTGDGNTIYFGEGSWLTVV.

V is TRBV6-6 and J is TRBJ2-3; D might be TRBD2 (5 bases). The CDR3 consists of 14 residues. The V gene's germline CDR1 is MNHNY and CDR2 SVGAGI (reference sequence). Trimming cost V 5 bases and J 5 bases, with 14 bases left between them. CDR3 in amino acids: CASSLPLAGDTQYF. CDR3 bases: TGTGCCAGCAGTCTCCCTCTGGCGGGAGATACGCAGTATTTT.

The chain combines TRBV7-2 with TRBJ1-2, with unresolved D. Germline V gene lookup returns CDR1 SGHTA and CDR2 FQGNSA. This CDR3 has 13 amino acids. V was cut by 11 bases and J by 8 bases, with 21 bases left in between. As DNA, the CDR3 is TGTGCCTTCAAGGTCCCCCAGAGTAAAGGCTACACCTTC. This encodes CAFKVPQSKGYTF.

The genes are TRBV18 and TRBJ2-4; no definite D call. The CDR3 consists of 16 residues. Germline CDR1 is KGHSH and CDR2 is LQKENI. Trimming left V 3 bases short and J 0 bases short, with 12 bases between. CDR3 region: CASSPLRFTAKNIQYF. CDR3 DNA: TGTGCCAGCTCACCCCTCCGATTTACAGCCAAAAACATTCAGTACTTC.

V gene TRBV7-2 combines with J gene TRBJ1-2, with D maybe TRBD1 (6 bases). The CDR3 sequence is 13 residues long. CDR1 and CDR2 (germline): SGHTA, FQGNSA. The germline V and J ends were trimmed by 10 bases and 2 bases, with 14 bases remaining between them. The CDR3 bases are TGTGCCAACAGATTCGGACAGAACTATGGCTACACCTTC. This gives the protein CANRFGQNYGYTF.

This clonotype occurred once. This chain joins TRBV7-2 and TRBJ1-3, with D possibly being TRBD1 (5 bases). Trimming took off 2 bases at V and 1 base at J, with 6 bases between the two ends. Germline V CDR1 and CDR2: SGHTA, FQGNSA. The CDR3 consists of 14 residues. This CDR3 is CASSLWGSGNTIYF. In nucleotides, the CDR3 is TGTGCCAGCAGCTTATGGGGGTCTGGAAACACCATATATTTT.

In the case of this clonotype: In this CDR3 the conserved last residue, phenylalanine or tryptophan, is missing, so a read error is likely. The V gene is TRBV11-2, the J gene TRBJ1-1; TRBD1 is a possible D gene (6 bases). Germline loops: CDR1 SGHAT, CDR2 FQNNGV. The V end lost 7 bases, the J end lost 5 bases, and 17 bases lay between the germline ends. The CDR3 contains 14 residues. The CDR3 coding sequence is TGTGCCAGCACCGAATGGGGGCGGGGGACTGAAGCTTTCTCT. Protein product: CASTEWGRGTEAFS.

This clonotype was counted between two and nine times. The CDR3 nucleotides read TGTGCCACCAGCGGAACTAGTTCCCCGCTTCTTAATAATGAGCAGTTCTTC. This gives the protein CATSGTSSPLLNNEQFF. This chain joins TRBV15 and TRBJ2-1; possible D gene TRBD2, 5 bases. The length of the CDR3 is 17 residues. Deletions cut 5 bases from V and 7 bases from J, with 24 bases between. CDR1 and CDR2 (germline): LNHNV, YYDKDF (reference sequence).

J is TRBJ1-1 and V is TRBV19; D is unclear. Between the trimmed V and J ends, which lost 3 bases and 1 base, there was a span of 12 bases. The V gene's germline CDR1 is LNHDA and CDR2 SQIVND (reference sequence). This CDR3 region has 15 residues. This chain's CDR3 is CASSIGLGWNTEAFF. In DNA, the CDR3 is TGTGCCAGTAGTATCGGACTGGGGTGGAACACTGAAGCTTTCTTT. The whole variable domain, remainder taken from reference TRBV19 and TRBJ1-1, is DGGITQSPKYLFRKEGQNVTLSCEQNLNHDAMYWYRQDPGQGLRLIYYSQIVNDFQKGDIAEGYSVSREKKESFPLTVTSAQKNPTAFYLCASSIGLGWNTEAFFGQGTRLTVV.

This clonotype was picked up many times. The chain uses TRBV11-2 and TRBJ2-5; D call uncertain. This CDR3 region has 13 residues. Per the germline V gene, CDR1 is SGHAT and CDR2 is FQNNGV. V lost 4 bases and J 2 bases, leaving 8 bases between the germline ends. The CDR3: CASSSQVQETQYF. The CDR3 coding sequence is TGTGCCAGCAGCTCGCAAGTTCAAGAGACCCAGTACTTC.

The J gene is TRBJ1-1, the V gene TRBV19; D might be TRBD1 (5 bases). Trimming stripped 9 bases from V and 3 bases from J, with 17 bases between. Per germline, CDR1 LNHDA and CDR2 SQIVND (reference sequence). The CDR3 length is 14 residues. The CDR3, as DNA: TGTGCCAGCCACGCCCGGGACGGAGACACTGAAGCTTTCTTT. This sequence encodes CASHARDGDTEAFF. The variable domain in full, completed from reference TRBV19 and TRBJ1-1, reads DGGITQSPKYLFRKEGQNVTLSCEQNLNHDAMYWYRQDPGQGLRLIYYSQIVNDFQKGDIAEGYSVSREKKESFPLTVTSAQKNPTAFYLCASHARDGDTEAFFGQGTRLTVV.

Turning to this clonotype: A much larger clone sits a single nucleotide away, making a read error possible. Here the CDR3 omits its conserved ending phenylalanine or tryptophan, so a read error is the likely source. J is TRBJ1-2 and V is TRBV20-1, with D possibly matching TRBD1 (5 bases). The CDR3 is 16 residues long. Trimming shortened V by 0 bases and J by 3 bases, and 17 bases separated the two germline ends. Germline-derived CDR1 and CDR2 are DFQATT and SNEGSKA (reference sequence). CDR3 sequence reads: CSARDLGPGNYYGYTY. For the CDR3, the DNA is TGCAGTGCTAGAGATCTTGGTCCAGGGAACTACTATGGCTACACCTAC.

In this sample, this clonotype turned up a few times. This sequence joins TRBV9 and TRBJ2-1; 15 nucleotides agree with TRBD2. The CDR3 has 20 amino acids. V shed 0 bases, J shed 6 bases, and the junction held 13 bases outside the gene matches. In germline, CDR1 is SGDLS, CDR2 YYNGEE. CDR3: CASSVEIGLAGGPYGNEQFF. In DNA, the CDR3 is TGTGCCAGCAGCGTAGAGATAGGACTAGCGGGAGGGCCCTACGGCAATGAGCAGTTCTTC.

This clonotype came up many times. The CDR3 DNA follows: TGCAGCGTTGAAGAGGTCGGCGGAGGGGCGGGCACTGAAGCTTTCTTT. This encodes CSVEEVGGGAGTEAFF. The genes are TRBV29-1 and TRBJ1-1, with D perhaps matching TRBD1 (5 bases). Germline V gene lookup returns CDR1 SQVTM and CDR2 ANQGSEA. The ends were cut back, 0 bases at V and 4 bases at J, with 18 bases in the middle. This CDR3 has 16 amino acids.

This clonotype was seen a few times. The chain combines TRBV4-3 with TRBJ2-3; D unclear. The CDR3 is 14 residues long. The V end lost 0 bases, the J end lost 3 bases, and 7 bases lay between the germline ends. The germline V gene has CDR1 LGHNA and CDR2 YSLEER. DNA for the CDR3: TGCGCCAGCAGCCAAGATTCGTTTACAGATACGCAGTATTTT. Translated: CASSQDSFTDTQYF.

This chain uses TRBV11-2 with TRBJ1-1; D is unclear. The CDR3 is 11 residues long. Germline V gene lookup returns CDR1 SGHAT and CDR2 FQNNGV. Deletions cut 5 bases from V and 6 bases from J, with 7 bases between. The CDR3 coding sequence is TGTGCCAGCAGCACGGCTCCTGAAGCTTTCTTT. This encodes CASSTAPEAFF.